This T cell receptor (beta chain) stems from a study of cytomegalovirus exposure and HLA in healthy donors (dated by TCRdb to 2017 to 2019). At the level of the whole study: In an earlier analysis of roughly 590 of the donors, around 290 Gb of sequence data and 90 million to 130 million unique TCR beta sequences from about 179 million T cells were reported. To predict cytomegalovirus infection status, the study brought together high-throughput TCR immunosequencing, statistical association of individual TCRs with disease status, and machine learning. Typing coverage differed by locus: A, B, C, DRB1 and DQB1 were typed in roughly 620-630 donors, DQA1 in about 510, DPA1 in around 600, and DPB1 in around 490. Besides the first cohort of approximately 670 subjects, a separate validation cohort made up of roughly 120 different subjects was used. The genetic ancestry cluster associated with self-reported Caucasian donors included over 80% of the roughly 390 genotyped donors. An early release that covered 640 HLA-typed donors contained approximately 320 gigabases of sequencing data and 65 million to 100 million unique TCR sequences. A later analysis re-examined previously published TCR beta repertoires from roughly 650 donors and added high-resolution HLA genotyping to investigate patterns of TCR occurrence. Rather than drawing on any new phenotypic data, the later analysis identified candidate immune exposures from TCR beta sequences and the way those sequences occurred across donors. Donor age, sex, ethnicity and CMV serostatus were collected together with the repertoire data. HLA typing included class I and class II loci at four-digit resolution. All discovery cohort repertoires had been generated using a single sequencing platform. The study used immunosequencing to profile the T cell repertoires of around 600 subjects and linked those repertoires to cytomegalovirus serostatus. An earlier analysis of roughly 600 of the donors used high-throughput TCR beta sequencing to judge whether each TCR beta V gene segment behaved as functional or pseudogenic. A later genetic analysis used genome-wide SNP genotypes for about 55% of the 666 donors, treating that subset as a discovery cohort. The study was designed to test whether signatures of past pathogen exposure could be identified by cataloging public T cell receptors. Among around 400 genotyped donors of the cohort, an average of approximately 240,000 unique TCR beta nucleotide sequences were sequenced per donor, roughly 18% of them non-productive. Roughly five DR-DQ haplotypes were handled as single units for association and clustering because linkage in the cohort was strong.

This clone appeared once. Its antigen remains undetermined. Per-base quality was not reported, and no clone a single base away is much larger than it. Overall study outcomes, separate from this receptor: Because counts were too low, around 18 rarely observed V segments, including chromosome 9 orphons, were left out of the earlier analysis of approximately 580 of the donors. Because HLA typing was missing for some donors at each locus, association tests included only the typed subset. Most CMV-associated TCR beta chains appeared to be HLA-restricted in a later analysis, and the HLA associations seemed to be driven largely by CMV exposure. Linkage disequilibrium might explain the correlated functional status among segregating V segments, but an unknown experimental factor could not be excluded. A cluster of highly shared sequence variants was judged likely to be a technical artifact of the sequencing pipeline. A total of 150 or so TCR beta chains were listed by the study as associated with cytomegalovirus. In vitro tests confirmed that three of the cytomegalovirus-associated TCR beta chains recognize cytomegalovirus antigens. Most TCR sequences were seen in very few donors, while some public TCRs were found in many individuals. Strong co-occurrence of HLA alleles, especially DR and DQ, made assigning TCR associations to individual alleles difficult. In both the original and validation cohorts, the classifier was reported to diagnose cytomegalovirus status with high specificity and sensitivity. This cohort had only TCR beta chains sequenced, and the lack of alpha or paired-chain data limited which features could be detected. A further reported finding was that TCR beta sequences accurately predicted the HLA-A and HLA-B alleles for most subjects in the first cohort. A later analysis found that HLA-associated TCR beta chains were more clonally expanded and had lower generation probabilities than equally common non-associated chains. In an earlier analysis of more than 500 of the donors, most TCR beta V segments appeared in productive rearrangements about 87% or about 30% of the time, broadly matching IMGT annotations. Specific HLA alleles were associated with roughly 16,000 TCR beta sequences at a false discovery rate of 0.05 in a later analysis. According to a later analysis, parvovirus B19, influenza, CMV and Epstein-Barr virus appeared linked to several top co-occurrence clusters. According to the authors, the approach could potentially be generalized to other disease states and immunological phenotypes. According to a later genetic analysis, donors in an Asian-associated ancestry cluster had fewer N-insertions in productive TCRs than the approximately 700-donor mean. Sequencing depth was assumed to be roughly uniform across donors in the presence/absence analyses, though that assumption may not hold. An association between a missense DCLRE1C variant and V-gene and J-gene trimming of TCR beta chains was found in a later genetic analysis and replicated in an independent cohort. Some IMGT-functional V segments, including TRBV6-2 and TRBV6-3, could not be distinguished by the 87-base-pair reads and were therefore excluded. The only immune exposure information available for the cohort was CMV serostatus. A later analysis found that TCR association rates varied across HLA loci, with DRB1 alleles showing the most associated TCRs and HLA-C alleles the fewest.

The library relied on the immunoSEQ multiplex PCR assay. For the multiplex PCR, a mixture combining 60 forward primers for TCR Vbeta segments and 13 reverse primers for TCR Jbeta segments was used. A multiplex PCR assay on genomic DNA amplified the CDR3 region of rearranged TCR beta genes. The Illumina HiSeq System was used to sequence the amplified TCR beta libraries as 87-base-pair reads. Regarding the original processing steps: A later analysis tallied tens of millions of unique TCR beta chains across the approximately 670 repertoires, and about 10 million of those chains were shared by two or more donors. A nearest-neighbor algorithm error-corrected the raw reads and collapsed the reads into unique sequences, merging closely related sequences to remove PCR and sequencing errors. Alignment of CDR3 sequences to IMGT reference sequences was used to assign V, D and J gene segments. Each retained sequence needed at least a six-nucleotide match to both a V gene segment and a J gene segment. Rearrangements were called productive when the CDR3 lacked stop codons and stayed in frame with V and J; all others were non-productive. CDR3 was defined by IMGT convention, running from the second conserved V-encoded cysteine to the conserved J-encoded phenylalanine. Sequences without an unambiguous match to a single V gene segment were excluded from the earlier analysis of about 600 of the donors. An earlier analysis of several hundred of the donors called V segments functional above 56.7% productive rearrangements and segregating when the between-donor standard deviation exceeded 5%. To diagnose cytomegalovirus status from the catalog of TCR beta chain sequences, a statistical classification framework was built. V and J gene assignment, in a later analysis, came from comparing TCR nucleotide sequences with IMGT/GENE-DB human TR gene sequences. A later analysis assigned CDR3 sequences and most-parsimonious VDJ recombination scenarios with the TCRdist pipeline. In a later analysis, every TCR beta chain was defined by the combination of its CDR3 amino acid sequence and its V-gene family, and reads without a unique V-gene family were dropped. In a later analysis, nearly 600 highly shared, low-generation-probability nucleotide sequences were removed to address suspected cross-contamination and a sequencing artifact. A later analysis calculated a clonal expansion index for each public chain from normalized within-repertoire ranks of inferred template counts. A later analysis computed generation probabilities with a VDJ recombination model fitted to out-of-frame rearrangements, and checked the results against IGoR. A later analysis scored TCR-TCR, TCR-HLA and TCR-CMV co-occurrence with hypergeometric tests, applying a repertoire-size bias correction to TCR pairs. To estimate false discovery rates, a later analysis permuted the HLA or CMV assignments 20 times. A later analysis grouped co-occurring TCRs with DBSCAN, adding TCRdist sequence similarity when clustering within HLA-allele-positive subsets. For co-occurrence clustering, repertoires with fewer than 30,000 or more than 120,000 public chains were excluded, along with roughly 5 repertoires with anomalous nucleotide sharing. TCRdb carries this immuneACCESS record with in-frame sequences only. Its versions omit some clonotypes, under half of them owing to an unresolved V gene in the studies checked, with the rest unexplained. V and J calls and clone size are as listed in that table; D and trimming were resolved from the DNA. For this sample the table gives 90,000 to 140,000 clones, of which approximately 84% were detected only once. The ten top clones hold roughly 6% of the sample.

The cohort comprised some 730 healthy bone marrow donors. At the time of sampling, all cohort members were nominally healthy, though unrecorded immune exposures were likely present. The donor was CMV seronegative and was included in the group of several hundred seronegative cohort members. A peripheral blood sample was provided by each donor, and peripheral blood mononuclear cells were used for TCR beta sequencing. The Qiagen DNeasy Blood Extraction Kit was used to extract genomic DNA from the blood cell samples. V is trimmed back by 3 bases and J by 6 bases, and the junction contains 7 bases that no gene match accounts for. The CDR3 sequence holds 15 residues, the cysteine and phenylalanine included. The only DNA kept is the CDR3, 45 bases in frame from the first base. The germline V gene encodes CDR1 LNHDA and CDR2 SQIVND (reference sequence).

The sequence is built from TRBV19 and TRBJ2-3; 9 of the junction bases match TRBD1. The specimen sequenced was PBMCs. The clonotype was recovered from a male donor in good health and CMV-seronegative. The CDR3 reads as follows: CASSIAGQGKDTQYF. Here is the DNA: TGTGCCAGTAGTATTGCCGGACAGGGGAAGGATACGCAGTATTTT.